The 21 T cell receptor beta chains given below trace back to one sample, sequenced in a study of T cells in Graves' hyperthyroidism and ophthalmopathy. From RNA transcripts, TCR beta CDR3 regions were amplified. Primed by the HTBI set, a first-round RT-PCR was run on the TCR CDR3. TCRdb re-called the multiplex PCR reads through MiXCR, storing one row per CDR3 protein. Among some 740,000 distinct CDR3 sequences listed, about 14% were seen once. The sample was blood. These receptors came from a woman aged 18-29 years with Graves' hyperthyroidism.

J is TRBJ2-7 and V is TRBV6-2 or TRBV6-3; perhaps TRBD2 as D (5 bases). This CDR3 comprises 15 residues. V shed 1 base and J shed 3 bases, with 13 bases lying between them. Looked up from germline, CDR1 is MNHEY and CDR2 is SVGEGT. The CDR3 region is CASSYWRVLIYEQYF. The CDR3 coding sequence is TGTGCCAGCAGTTACTGGCGGGTTCTTATCTACGAGCAGTACTTC.

In its sample, this clonotype was seen many times. V and J are TRBV7-2 and TRBJ1-1; D is ambiguous. With 1 base removed from V and 0 bases from J, the gap between germline ends came to 6 bases. This CDR3 has 14 residues. CDR1 and CDR2 from the germline V gene are SGHTA and FQGNSA. For the CDR3, the DNA is TGTGCCAGCAGCTTAGATTGGGTGAACACTGAAGCTTTCTTT. Its translation: CASSLDWVNTEAFF.

The chain is built from TRBV7-6 and TRBJ1-1; possible D gene TRBD1, 6 bases. CDR1 is SGHVS and CDR2 is FNYEAQ in the germline V gene. V was clipped by 1 base and J by 4 bases, with 13 bases between them. This CDR3 spans 15 amino acids. Written as DNA, the CDR3 is TGTGCCAGCAGCTTAGGCGTCAGGGGAAGCACTGAAGCTTTCTTT. This sequence encodes CASSLGVRGSTEAFF. Full variable domain (rest looked up from reference TRBV7-6 and TRBJ1-1): GAGVSQSPRYKVTKRGQDVALRCDPISGHVSLYWYRQALGQGPEFLTYFNYEAQQDKSGLPNDRFSAERPEGSISTLTIQRTEQRDSAMYRCASSLGVRGSTEAFFGQGTRLTVV.

This clonotype was counted ten times or more. V usage is TRBV12-3 or TRBV12-4 and J usage is TRBJ2-1, with a possible D match to TRBD2 (6 bases). V was shortened by 2 bases and J by 7 bases, with 12 bases between the two germline ends. This CDR3 comprises 14 residues. The CDR3 nucleotides read TGTGCCAGCAGTTTACGCGGGACCAAAAATGAGCAGTTCTTC. Its protein is CASSLRGTKNEQFF.

This clonotype appeared many times. This chain connects TRBV7-2 to TRBJ2-3; possible D gene TRBD1, 5 bases. The V end lost 4 bases, the J end lost 2 bases, and 13 bases lay between the germline ends. The germline V gene encodes CDR1 SGHTA and CDR2 FQGNSA. The CDR3 contains 15 residues. The CDR3 sequence is CASSSQARTTDTQYF. DNA for the CDR3: TGTGCCAGCAGCTCACAGGCCCGTACCACAGATACGCAGTATTTT.

Remarks on this clonotype: A read error may account for a junction end that differs from germline. The V call is TRBV7-2, the J call TRBJ1-1, with 7 bases lining up with TRBD1. CDR3 length: 16 residues. Germline V gene lookup returns CDR1 SGHTA and CDR2 FQGNSA. Here the CDR3 reads CACSPRGGIMNTEAFF. In nucleotides, the CDR3 is TGTGCCTGCAGCCCCAGGGGGGGTATCATGAACACTGAAGCTTTCTTT.

The table lists this clonotype with a few counts. The V and J genes are TRBV27 and TRBJ2-1, with D perhaps given as TRBD1 or TRBD2 (5 bases each). The V end lost 4 bases, the J end lost 9 bases, and 16 bases lay between the germline ends. Germline V gene data show CDR1 as MNHEY and CDR2 as SMNVEV (reference sequence). The CDR3 is made up of 14 amino acids. In DNA form, the CDR3 reads TGTGCCAGCAGTTCTACCCTACTAGACAGTGAGCAGTTCTTC. It encodes CASSSTLLDSEQFF.

This clonotype was detected many times. The V call is TRBV20-1, the J call TRBJ1-5, with 7 bases lining up with TRBD1. Germline trimming cut 6 bases from V and 4 bases from J; bases unmatched to any gene: 3. CDR1 DFQATT and CDR2 SNEGSKA come from the germline V gene (reference sequence). CDR3 length: 12 amino acids. The CDR3 here is CSALRGNQPQHF. CDR3 bases: TGCAGTGCCCTCAGGGGGAATCAGCCCCAGCATTTT.

This clonotype came up a few times. The V call is TRBV6-5, the J call TRBJ1-4; D remains unclear. Germline V lookup: CDR1 MNHEY, CDR2 SVGAGI. Trimming left V 0 bases short and J 4 bases short, with 9 bases between. CDR3 length equals 15 residues. The CDR3 nucleotides are TGTGCCAGCAGTTACTCACTCGTTCTTAATGAAAAACTGTTTTTT. Translated, it gives CASSYSLVLNEKLFF.

This chain uses TRBV10-1 with TRBJ2-1; TRBD2 matches at 7 bases. The trim removed 0 bases at V and 6 bases at J, leaving 11 bases unmatched. Germline V gene data show CDR1 as WNHNN and CDR2 as SYGVQD (reference sequence). This CDR3 comprises 17 residues. The CDR3 sequence: CASSESAGLPFVNEQFF. CDR3 DNA: TGCGCCAGCAGTGAGTCGGCGGGACTACCATTCGTCAATGAGCAGTTCTTC.

This clonotype was found many times. This CDR3 is CASSLEGGGAEAFF. As DNA, the CDR3 is TGCGCCAGCAGCTTGGAAGGGGGAGGCGCTGAAGCTTTCTTT. V and J are TRBV5-1 and TRBJ1-1, with D perhaps TRBD1 (6 bases). With 0 bases removed from V and 6 bases from J, the gap between germline ends came to 12 bases. Germline V gives CDR1 SGHRS, CDR2 YFSETQ. This CDR3 comprises 14 residues.

This clonotype was detected many times. The gene calls are TRBV5-1 and TRBJ2-1; tentatively, D is TRBD2 (6 bases). The CDR3 loop spans 15 amino acids. CDR1 SGHRS and CDR2 YFSETQ come from the germline V gene. Between the trimmed V and J ends, which lost 0 bases and 4 bases, there was a span of 11 bases. CDR3 loop: CASSLAAGPYNEQFF. Here the CDR3 DNA reads TGCGCCAGCAGCTTGGCAGCGGGTCCATACAATGAGCAGTTCTTC.

This clonotype has ten or more counts. The gene calls are TRBV7-9 and TRBJ2-1; D is ambiguous. This CDR3 has 11 amino acids. With 1 base removed from V and 9 bases from J, the gap between germline ends came to 4 bases. Germline CDR1 reads SEHNR; CDR2 reads FQNEAQ (reference sequence). The CDR3 is CASSLGVEQFF. The DNA of the CDR3 is TGTGCCAGCAGCTTAGGGGTTGAGCAGTTCTTC.

The chain links TRBV6-1 to TRBJ2-1; TRBD2 matches at 9 bases. Germline CDR1 reads MNHNS; CDR2 reads SASEGT. V trimming: 2 bases; J trimming: 5 bases; junction bases outside the gene matches: 10. This CDR3 spans 17 amino acids. The CDR3 protein is CASSELVLAGKHNEQFF. The CDR3, as DNA: TGTGCCAGCAGTGAATTGGTTCTAGCGGGAAAACACAATGAGCAGTTCTTC.

The chain is built from TRBV7-3 and TRBJ2-1, with TRBD2 identical over 8 bases. The CDR3 spans 19 residues. With V trimmed by 5 bases and J by 9 bases, 24 bases remained unmatched. CDR1 and CDR2 (germline): SGHTA, FQGTGA. The CDR3 spells CASSPPGLEGLMGPGEQFF. The CDR3 DNA is TGTGCCAGCAGCCCCCCGGGACTAGAGGGCCTCATGGGGCCGGGTGAGCAGTTCTTC.

The rearrangement uses TRBV4-1 and TRBJ1-2; TRBD1 matches at 7 bases. Per the germline V gene, CDR1 is MGHRA and CDR2 is YSYEKL. This CDR3 is 15 amino acids long. J gave up 8 bases and V 0 bases, and 9 bases lay outside the gene matches. The CDR3 nucleotides are TGCGCCAGCAGCCAAGAAGGACAGGCGGCGATCGGCTACACCTTC. This gives the protein CASSQEGQAAIGYTF.

J is TRBJ2-3 and V is TRBV6-1, with D possibly matching TRBD2 (6 bases). The V and J ends lost 4 bases and 3 bases respectively, with 11 bases between them. This CDR3 contains 14 residues. Germline assignment: CDR1 MNHNS and CDR2 SASEGT. CDR3 nucleotides: TGTGCCAGCAGTGGTAGCGGCTTGACAGATACGCAGTATTTT. It translates to CASSGSGLTDTQYF.

V gene TRBV6-1 combines with J gene TRBJ1-4; D may be TRBD1 (5 bases). The CDR3 spans 14 residues. Germline CDR1 is MNHNS and CDR2 is SASEGT. Deletions cut 10 bases from V and 5 bases from J, with 17 bases between. In DNA form, the CDR3 reads TGTGCCACCCGACGCCAGGGCGGAAATGAAAAACTGTTTTTT. Amino acid sequence: CATRRQGGNEKLFF.

V gene TRBV11-2 combines with J gene TRBJ2-5; the match to TRBD2 covers 9 bases. From germline, CDR1 is SGHAT and CDR2 FQNNGV. CDR3 length equals 16 residues. V shed 0 bases and J 5 bases; nucleotides not matched to a gene: 7. The chain's CDR3 is CASSLDGGRAGETQYF. For the CDR3, the DNA is TGTGCCAGCAGCTTAGACGGCGGGAGGGCCGGGGAGACCCAGTACTTC. Full variable domain (missing parts from reference TRBV11-2 and TRBJ2-5): EAGVAQSPRYKIIEKRQSVAFWCNPISGHATLYWYQQILGQGPKLLIQFQNNGVVDDSQLPKDRFSAERLKGVDSTLKIQPAKLEDSAVYLCASSLDGGRAGETQYFGPGTRLLVL.

The chain employs TRBV27 and TRBJ2-1, with 8 bases lining up with TRBD2. Germline CDR1 is MNHEY and CDR2 is SMNVEV (reference sequence). V lost 2 bases, J lost 6 bases, and 3 bases stayed unmatched. This CDR3 is built from 14 residues. The CDR3 spells CASSLTGTSNEQFF. The CDR3 DNA reads TGTGCCAGCAGTTTAACCGGGACTAGCAATGAGCAGTTCTTC.

This clonotype was seen repeatedly, ten times or more. This chain uses TRBV20-1 with TRBJ1-1; D not resolved. Germline CDR1 reads DFQATT; CDR2 reads SNEGSKA (reference sequence). Between the trimmed V and J ends, which lost 3 bases and 0 bases, there was a span of 11 bases. The CDR3 covers 14 residues. CDR3 in amino acids: CSASLQSMNTEAFF. CDR3 in DNA: TGCAGTGCTAGCCTACAGAGCATGAACACTGAAGCTTTCTTT.